The 17 T cell receptor beta chains reported below all come from one sample, sequenced in a study of type 1 and type 2 diabetes patients. PCR was run on genomic DNA. Multiplex PCR with 30 forward and 13 reverse primers amplified the TCR beta CDR3. TCRdb redid the calling of the multiplex PCR reads with MiXCR, one entry per CDR3 protein. The sample lists about 290,000 distinct CDR3 sequences; approximately 50% were seen once. Sequencing was done on a sample of peripheral blood mononuclear cells (PBMCs). These receptors originate from a man in his late teens or twenties with type 2 diabetes.

This clonotype was counted a few times. V and J are TRBV12-3 or TRBV12-4 and TRBJ2-5; D not resolved. This CDR3 spans 14 amino acids. Deletions cut 2 bases from V and 1 base from J, with 8 bases between. CDR3: CASSLPATQETQYF. The CDR3 region has the DNA TGTGCCAGCAGTTTACCGGCTACCCAAGAGACCCAGTACTTC.

This clonotype has just a few counts. The chain recombines TRBV6-6 with TRBJ1-3; 7 positions agree with TRBD1. The germline V gene has CDR1 MNHNY and CDR2 SVGAGI (reference sequence). The CDR3 covers 14 residues. Trimming cost V 10 bases and J 4 bases; bases outside gene matches: 10. This CDR3 is CAIRGTMAGNTIYF. The CDR3 DNA sequence: TGTGCCATCAGGGGGACGATGGCCGGAAACACCATATATTTT.

The chain joins TRBV7-9 to TRBJ1-2; 11 bases fit TRBD1. The germline V gene encodes CDR1 SEHNR and CDR2 FQNEAQ (reference sequence). V trimming: 6 bases; J trimming: 6 bases; junction bases outside the gene matches: 9. The CDR3 has 15 amino acids. The CDR3 region has the DNA TGTGCCAGCAGTAGAGGGACAGGGGGAGCGGATGGCTACACCTTC. Protein: CASSRGTGGADGYTF.

The chain is built from TRBV2 and TRBJ1-1; TRBD1 is a possible D gene (6 bases). CDR1 is SNHLY and CDR2 is FYNNEI in the germline V gene. CDR3 length equals 11 residues. Deletions cut 7 bases from V and 11 bases from J, with 14 bases between. In DNA form, the CDR3 reads TGTGCCAGCACCAGAACAGGGTTTGCTTTCTTT. Its translation: CASTRTGFAFF.

This chain uses TRBV28 with TRBJ2-1; D remains unclear. Trimming removed 2 bases at V and 0 bases at J, with 8 bases between. Germline V lookup: CDR1 MDHEN, CDR2 SYDVKM. The CDR3 has 15 residues. Written as DNA, the CDR3 is TGTGCCAGCAGTTTAAGTGGGTACTCCTACAATGAGCAGTTCTTC. As protein: CASSLSGYSYNEQFF.

The V call is TRBV4-3, the J call TRBJ1-4; the D gene is possibly TRBD1 (6 bases). V was clipped by 4 bases and J by 6 bases, with 21 bases between them. This CDR3 contains 17 residues. CDR1 is LGHNA and CDR2 is YSLEER in the germline V gene. The CDR3 protein is CASSLIPGRGADEKLFF. For the CDR3, the DNA is TGCGCCAGCAGCCTCATCCCGGGGCGGGGGGCGGATGAAAAACTGTTTTTT.

At least ten counts were recorded for this clonotype. The genes are TRBV30 and TRBJ2-7; D is possibly TRBD2 (6 bases). The V end was cut by 0 bases, the J end by 2 bases, with 14 bases between. Per the germline V gene, CDR1 is GTSNPN and CDR2 is SVGIG (reference sequence). This CDR3 spans 15 amino acids. The CDR3 reads CAWSVGSSATYEQYF. In nucleotides, the CDR3 is TGTGCCTGGAGTGTAGGGTCTAGCGCTACCTACGAGCAGTACTTC.

The J gene is TRBJ2-5, the V gene TRBV7-2; D is possibly TRBD2 (6 bases). Germline CDR1 SGHTA, CDR2 FQGNSA. Trimming left V 6 bases short and J 5 bases short, with 19 bases between. The CDR3 extends over 15 amino acids. DNA for the CDR3: TGTGCCAGCAGGGGTCGGGGGAGTGGGCGGGAGACCCAGTACTTC. This codes for CASRGRGSGRETQYF.

A word on this clonotype: One end of the junction is discordant with germline, which a read error may explain. The chain links TRBV14 to TRBJ2-3; D is perhaps TRBD2 (5 bases). The V gene's germline CDR1 is SGHDN and CDR2 FVKESK. The CDR3 runs 12 residues. The CDR3 bases are TGTGCCACCAGCGGATGGGAGGATACGCAGTATTTT. Protein product: CATSGWEDTQYF. Using reference TRBV14 and TRBJ2-3 for the parts outside the CDR3, the full variable domain is EAGVTQFPSHSVIEKGQTVTLRCDPISGHDNLYWYRRVMGKEIKFLLHFVKESKQDESGMPNNRFLAERTGGTYSTLKVQPAELEDSGVYFCATSGWEDTQYFGPGTRLTVL.

This clonotype was detected a few times. The chain joins TRBV24-1 to TRBJ2-7; 11 bases line up with TRBD1. CDR3 length: 15 residues. V gave up 7 bases and J gave up 5 bases; unmatched junction bases: 9. The germline V gene has CDR1 KGHDR and CDR2 SFDVKD. Here the CDR3 DNA reads TGTGCCACCAGCGTTGGACAGGGGGCTGGGGACGAGCAGTACTTC. Protein: CATSVGQGAGDEQYF.

The chain combines TRBV6-6 with TRBJ2-2, with a possible D match to TRBD1 (5 bases). Germline-derived CDR1 and CDR2 are MNHNY and SVGAGI (reference sequence). The length of the CDR3 is 13 residues. The V and J ends lost 6 bases and 4 bases respectively, with 9 bases between them. The DNA of the CDR3 is TGTGCCAGCAGCAGACAGATCACCGGGGAGCTGTTTTTT. This encodes CASSRQITGELFF.

This clonotype was counted a few times. A much larger clone lies one base from this, so it may be a read error. V is TRBV2 and J is TRBJ1-2; D remains ambiguous. The CDR3 is 11 residues long. The germline V gene encodes CDR1 SNHLY and CDR2 FYNNEI. The chain's CDR3 is CASSEGYGCTF. The CDR3, as DNA: TGTGCCAGCAGTGAAGGCTATGGCTGCACCTTC.

This clonotype was seen ten or more times. J is TRBJ2-7 and V is TRBV20-1; D is unresolved. With 3 bases removed from V and 3 bases from J, the gap between germline ends came to 9 bases. This CDR3 has 12 amino acids. The germline CDR1 and CDR2 sequences are DFQATT and SNEGSKA (reference sequence). This CDR3 is CSASSSVYEQYF. The CDR3 DNA reads TGCAGTGCTAGTTCCTCGGTCTACGAGCAGTACTTC.

This sequence joins TRBV7-9 and TRBJ2-6, with TRBD1 matching over 7 bases. J lost 2 bases, V lost 5 bases, and 3 bases had no gene match. This CDR3 spans 15 amino acids. Germline values: CDR1 SEHNR, CDR2 FQNEAQ (reference sequence). The CDR3 nucleotides are TGTGCCAGCAGCCAGACAGGGACTGGGGCCAACGTCCTGACTTTC. It specifies CASSQTGTGANVLTF. Full variable domain (outside the CDR3, taken from reference TRBV7-9 and TRBJ2-6): DTGVSQNPRHKITKRGQNVTFRCDPISEHNRLYWYRQTLGQGPEFLTYFQNEAQLEKSRLLSDRFSAERPKGSFSTLEIQRTEQGDSAMYLCASSQTGTGANVLTFGAGSRLTVL.

This clonotype appeared a few times. The chain employs TRBV6-6 and TRBJ1-1; D is undetermined. The V gene lost 7 bases and the J gene lost 0 bases, with 18 bases spanning the gap. Germline V gene lookup returns CDR1 MNHNY and CDR2 SVGAGI (reference sequence). The CDR3 runs to 16 residues. DNA for the CDR3: TGTGCCAGCACCCACATTCAGAAGTTGCTGAACACTGAAGCTTTCTTT. Its protein is CASTHIQKLLNTEAFF.

The V and J genes are TRBV7-8 and TRBJ2-3; D is unclear. This CDR3 comprises 12 residues. CDR1 and CDR2 from the germline V gene are SGHVS and FQNEAQ. Trimming shortened V by 2 bases and J by 6 bases, and 6 bases separated the two germline ends. The CDR3 bases are TGTGCCAGCAGCTTATTCGGTGATACGCAGTATTTT. Translated, it gives CASSLFGDTQYF.

This clonotype appeared once. The V and J genes are TRBV19 and TRBJ1-1; weak D call: TRBD1 (6 bases). The CDR3 covers 14 residues. CDR1 is LNHDA and CDR2 is SQIVND in the germline V gene (reference sequence). The V gene lost 3 bases and the J gene lost 5 bases, with 13 bases spanning the gap. CDR3 DNA: TGTGCCAGTAGTATGTACAGGGCAGGTACTGAAGCTTTCTTT. This sequence encodes CASSMYRAGTEAFF. The full variable domain, completed using reference TRBV19 and TRBJ1-1, is DGGITQSPKYLFRKEGQNVTLSCEQNLNHDAMYWYRQDPGQGLRLIYYSQIVNDFQKGDIAEGYSVSREKKESFPLTVTSAQKNPTAFYLCASSMYRAGTEAFFGQGTRLTVV.